This T cell receptor beta chain was identified in a study of cytotoxic CD8 clonotypes in ibrutinib-treated CLL. Study-level findings and limits: A difference in sampling times existed between sustained-remission and progressing patients. Public clonotypes, found uncommonly, either contracted or stayed stable on treatment.

The protocol was immunoSEQ multiplex PCR, while the TCRdb copy is restricted to in-frame clones and leaves out a portion. The sample holds around 26,000 clones, 70% to 90% seen once. A note on this clone: What it binds is not known.

Germline V gives CDR1 MNHEY, CDR2 SVGAGI. Trimming stripped 4 bases from V and 6 bases from J, with 13 bases between. The CDR3 runs 14 residues. This sample comprised PBMCs, obtained after 24 months of ibrutinib treatment. V is TRBV6-5 and J is TRBJ2-1; no clear D gene. This TCR was sampled from a human donor with chronic lymphocytic leukemia. The CDR3 loop is CASSSLLVSNEQFF. The CDR3 nucleotides are TGTGCCAGCAGTTCCCTGTTGGTTTCCAATGAGCAGTTCTTC.